The clone carrying this TCR beta chain has a handful of counts. Original analysis: Matches to published virus-specific TCRB sequences were rare among patient CD8+ clones larger than 1%. TCRdb's table, derived via immunoSEQ multiplex PCR, lists solely in-frame clones and lacks some. V, J and clone size were drawn from that table, and D and trimming were deduced from the DNA. Found here are several thousand clones, 75% to 80% of them singletons; the top ten hold under 5.5%. This specimen comes from a study of somatic mutations in cytotoxic T cells in rheumatoid arthritis. Study details: It was right after diagnosis, before any treatment, that patient blood (around 32 ml EDTA) was drawn.

The CDR3 extends over 15 amino acids. The ends lost 3 bases at V and 12 bases at J; junction bases unmatched: 13. The germline V gene encodes CDR1 SGHAT and CDR2 FQNNGV. The sample comprised CD8+ T cells sorted from blood. This receptor was taken from an adult with rheumatoid arthritis. V is TRBV11-2 and J is TRBJ2-7; 11 bases agree with TRBD2. As DNA, the CDR3 is TGTGCCAGCAGCTTTTTTTCAACTACTAGCGGGAGATTGTACTTC. Translated: CASSFFSTTSGRLYF. The variable domain in full, completed from reference TRBV11-2 and TRBJ2-7, reads EAGVAQSPRYKIIEKRQSVAFWCNPISGHATLYWYQQILGQGPKLLIQFQNNGVVDDSQLPKDRFSAERLKGVDSTLKIQPAKLEDSAVYLCASSFFSTTSGRLYFGPGTRLTVT.